A single sample is the source of the 29 T cell receptor beta chains below, sequenced in a study of Graves' ophthalmopathy and Graves' hyperthyroidism. TCR beta CDR3 amplification used RNA transcripts. The workflow started with a first-round RT-PCR run with HTBI primers and then moved on to a second-round multiplex PCR. A single record per CDR3 protein comes from TCRdb applying MiXCR to the multiplex PCR reads. Among 200,000 to 250,000 distinct CDR3 sequences listed, roughly 21% were seen once. The sequencing input was peripheral blood. The receptors were sampled from a woman aged 45-59 years with Graves' ophthalmopathy.

The chain recombines TRBV11-2 with TRBJ1-2; D might be TRBD1 (6 bases). V lost 5 bases and J lost 4, with 20 bases in between. The CDR3 totals 16 residues. Germline CDR1 and CDR2: SGHAT and FQNNGV. The CDR3 DNA reads as TGTGCCAGCAGCCTAACCGGGACAAGGAACCTCTATGGCTACACCTTC. Protein: CASSLTGTRNLYGYTF.

This clonotype was counted at least ten times. The CDR3 DNA is TGTGCCAGCCCGCCTCCCATAGGACAGTCTAGCGGCTACACCTTC. Amino acid sequence: CASPPPIGQSSGYTF. J is TRBJ1-2 and V is TRBV7-3, with a tentative D call TRBD1 (6 bases). CDR3 length: 15 amino acids. The germline V gene has CDR1 SGHTA and CDR2 FQGTGA. V lost 8 bases, J lost 8 bases, and 24 bases lay in between.

This clonotype was counted ten times or more. The genes are TRBV19 and TRBJ1-1; D remains unclear. The CDR3 runs to 14 residues. The V end lost 7 bases, the J end lost 0 bases, and 12 bases lay between the germline ends. In germline, CDR1 is LNHDA, CDR2 SQIVND (reference sequence). The CDR3 DNA follows: TGTGCCAGTACAGGTGGGGTTATGAACACTGAAGCTTTCTTT. It yields the protein CASTGGVMNTEAFF.

This clonotype was counted many times. This is likely a read error, given that the CDR3 carries no conserved phenylalanine or tryptophan at its end. This rearrangement joins TRBV7-9 to TRBJ1-2; TRBD1 agrees at 7 bases. CDR1 and CDR2 (germline): SEHNR, FQNEAQ (reference sequence). V dropped 0 bases and J dropped 4; count of bases not matched to a gene: 5. The CDR3 is made up of 15 amino acids. The CDR3 DNA is TGTGCCAGCAGCTTAGCGGCAGGGGGGGCCTATGGCTACACCCTC. It translates to CASSLAAGGAYGYTL.

This clonotype has a count of ten or more. The rearrangement uses TRBV12-3 or TRBV12-4 and TRBJ1-5; 12 bases match TRBD1. V shed 5 bases and J 7 bases; nucleotides not matched to a gene: 6. The CDR3 covers 15 residues. CDR3 sequence: CASSPRDRGHQPQHF. The CDR3 coding sequence is TGTGCCAGCAGTCCCCGGGACAGGGGGCACCAGCCCCAGCATTTT.

In its sample, this clonotype was seen many times. The V call is TRBV7-2, the J call TRBJ1-2; D gene ambiguous. This CDR3 region has 14 residues. The germline CDR1 and CDR2 sequences are SGHTA and FQGNSA. Trimming left V 1 base short and J 14 bases short, with 20 bases between. The CDR3 spells CASSLGGGREGGTF. The CDR3 region has the DNA TGTGCCAGCAGCTTAGGAGGAGGTCGGGAGGGTGGGACCTTC.

This clonotype occurred many times. The chain combines TRBV6-1 with TRBJ1-1; D unclear. Trimming pared 5 bases from V and 2 bases from J, leaving 18 bases between. Germline V gives CDR1 MNHNS, CDR2 SASEGT. The CDR3 contains 16 residues. CDR3 in amino acids: CASSLGNQRGNTEAFF. In DNA form, the CDR3 reads TGTGCCAGCAGTCTCGGGAACCAAAGAGGAAACACTGAAGCTTTCTTT.

This clonotype was seen ten or more times. The chain couples TRBV6-1 to TRBJ1-5; D gene ambiguous. This CDR3 is built from 13 residues. CDR1 is MNHNS and CDR2 is SASEGT in the germline V gene. With 3 bases removed from V and 6 bases from J, the gap between germline ends came to 9 bases. CDR3 in amino acids: CASSDRKGQPQHF. The DNA of the CDR3 is TGTGCCAGCAGTGATCGGAAGGGTCAGCCCCAGCATTTT.

This clonotype has ten or more counts. This chain joins TRBV6-4 and TRBJ1-1; no clear D. V dropped 4 bases and J dropped 1 base, with 7 bases sitting between them. CDR3 length: 13 residues. Germline V gives CDR1 MRHNA, CDR2 SNTAGT. The CDR3 DNA reads TGTGCCAGCAGTGCCCAGCCGAACACTGAAGCTTTCTTT. It encodes CASSAQPNTEAFF.

This clonotype has at least ten counts. CDR3 DNA: TGCAGTGCTGGGATTCAGGGGAACACCGGGGAGCTGTTTTTT. The encoded protein is CSAGIQGNTGELFF. The chain is built from TRBV20-1 and TRBJ2-2; a possible D gene is TRBD1 (5 bases). V gave up 5 bases and J gave up 1 base, with 11 bases separating them. The CDR3 length is 14 residues. From germline, CDR1 is DFQATT and CDR2 SNEGSKA (reference sequence).

In this sample, this clonotype turned up many times. The rearrangement joins TRBV7-8 to TRBJ2-4, with TRBD1 as a possible D gene (6 bases). V dropped 6 bases and J dropped 8 bases, with 11 bases sitting between them. Germline CDR1 reads SGHVS; CDR2 reads FQNEAQ. CDR3 size: 12 residues. The CDR3 region is CASSPSGDIQYF. CDR3 DNA: TGTGCCAGCAGTCCCTCAGGGGACATTCAGTACTTC.

Ten or more counts support this clonotype. The chain couples TRBV30 to TRBJ2-2; no reliable D call. This CDR3 spans 13 amino acids. Trimming left V 0 bases short and J 6 bases short, with 8 bases between. Per the germline V gene, CDR1 is GTSNPN and CDR2 is SVGIG (reference sequence). The CDR3 sequence: CAWSVRVSGELFF. The CDR3 region has the DNA TGTGCCTGGAGTGTACGGGTGTCCGGGGAGCTGTTTTTT.

This clonotype was detected ten times or more. J is TRBJ2-7 and V is TRBV29-1; D is uncertain. The CDR3 spans 13 residues. V lost 4 bases and J 2 bases, leaving 12 bases between the germline ends. Germline CDR1 SQVTM, CDR2 ANQGSEA. CDR3 in amino acids: CSVGRSSTYEQYF. The CDR3 coding sequence is TGCAGCGTTGGCAGATCCTCAACCTACGAGCAGTACTTC.

This clonotype has just a few counts. V gene TRBV27 combines with J gene TRBJ2-2; 7 nucleotides align to TRBD2. CDR1 is MNHEY and CDR2 is SMNVEV in the germline V gene (reference sequence). The CDR3 is made up of 13 amino acids. The V segment lost 8 bases and the J segment 8 bases; nucleotides outside the gene matches: 8. The chain's CDR3 is CASSSGPLGELFF. In DNA form, the CDR3 reads TGTGCCAGCTCTAGCGGTCCTTTGGGGGAGCTGTTTTTT.

At least ten counts were recorded for this clonotype. This chain links TRBV7-2 with TRBJ2-5; 12 bases fit TRBD2. The CDR3 extends over 13 amino acids. Trimming removed 8 bases from V and 3 bases from J; junction bases left unmatched: 1. In germline, CDR1 is SGHTA, CDR2 FQGNSA. The CDR3 sequence is CASRLAGEETQYF. The CDR3 nucleotides read TGTGCCAGCCGACTAGCGGGAGAAGAGACCCAGTACTTC.

This clonotype was seen many times. V is TRBV20-1 and J is TRBJ2-7; 8 nucleotides line up with TRBD2. From germline, CDR1 is DFQATT and CDR2 SNEGSKA (reference sequence). J lost 0 bases, V lost 6 bases, and 19 bases had no gene match. CDR3 length equals 18 residues. CDR3 region: CSAPIRAGASYFSYEQYF. Written as DNA, the CDR3 is TGCAGTGCCCCGATTCGAGCGGGAGCTTCCTACTTCTCCTACGAGCAGTACTTC.

This clonotype was seen repeatedly, ten times or more. The chain joins TRBV15 to TRBJ2-7; 8 bases fit TRBD1. The trim removed 0 bases at V and 3 bases at J, leaving 7 bases unmatched. The CDR3 is 16 residues long. The germline V gene has CDR1 LNHNV and CDR2 YYDKDF (reference sequence). CDR3 sequence: CATSRDRVQGVYEQYF. CDR3 sequence (DNA): TGTGCCACCAGCAGAGATCGGGTACAGGGGGTCTACGAGCAGTACTTC.

This clonotype came up many times. J is TRBJ2-7 and V is TRBV20-1; 8 positions agree with TRBD2. V gave up 3 bases and J gave up 6 bases; unmatched junction bases: 4. CDR3 length: 12 residues. Germline V gene lookup returns CDR1 DFQATT and CDR2 SNEGSKA (reference sequence). In DNA, the CDR3 is TGCAGTGCTAGCCAGCGGGGGCTCGAGCAGTACTTC. This encodes CSASQRGLEQYF.

In its sample, this clonotype was seen many times. This chain connects TRBV28 to TRBJ1-1; D is undetermined. Looked up from germline, CDR1 is MDHEN and CDR2 is SYDVKM. V was trimmed by 5 bases and J by 9 bases, leaving 16 bases between them. The length of the CDR3 is 13 residues. CDR3: CASSLARRGKAFF. CDR3 nucleotide sequence: TGTGCCAGCAGTCTCGCCCGGCGGGGTAAAGCTTTCTTT.

This clonotype occurred many times. The chain has TRBV4-1 and TRBJ1-3; the match to TRBD1 covers 8 bases. This CDR3 has 13 residues. J lost 3 bases, V lost 6 bases, and 1 base had no gene match. Looked up from germline, CDR1 is MGHRA and CDR2 is YSYEKL. CDR3: CASRGTGGNTIYF. In nucleotides, the CDR3 is TGCGCCAGCAGAGGGACAGGTGGAAACACCATATATTTT.

This clonotype has a count of ten or more. The chain has TRBV2 and TRBJ2-7; no firm D call. The germline V gene encodes CDR1 SNHLY and CDR2 FYNNEI. The CDR3 has 14 residues. V lost 2 bases and J lost 3, with 11 bases in between. CDR3: CASSEQTVSYEQYF. CDR3 DNA sequence: TGTGCCAGCAGTGAACAGACTGTGAGCTACGAGCAGTACTTC.

The rearrangement uses TRBV12-3 or TRBV12-4 and TRBJ2-5; TRBD2 agrees at 7 bases. This CDR3 is 13 amino acids long. Trimming cost V 5 bases and J 11 bases; bases outside gene matches: 11. The CDR3 protein is CASSPSSLAEQYF. The CDR3 bases are TGTGCCAGCAGTCCCTCATCGCTAGCGGAGCAGTACTTC.

The genes are TRBV5-1 and TRBJ1-1; D is unclear. The V end lost 0 bases, the J end lost 1 base, and 7 bases lay between the germline ends. The germline V gene has CDR1 SGHRS and CDR2 YFSETQ. The length of the CDR3 is 14 residues. The CDR3 reads CASSLESGNTEAFF. The CDR3 nucleotides are TGCGCCAGCAGCTTGGAGTCGGGGAACACTGAAGCTTTCTTT.

This clonotype was detected many times. This chain links TRBV28 with TRBJ2-7; D is perhaps TRBD2 (6 bases). The CDR3 spans 15 residues. Germline V gene data show CDR1 as MDHEN and CDR2 as SYDVKM. V dropped 5 bases and J dropped 2 bases, with 16 bases sitting between them. CDR3 amino acids: CASSPGADRAYEQYF. CDR3 nucleotide sequence: TGTGCCAGCAGTCCGGGAGCCGACAGAGCCTACGAGCAGTACTTC.

The chain has TRBV6-2 or TRBV6-3 and TRBJ1-5, with no clear D. There are 14 residues in the CDR3. From germline, CDR1 is MNHEY and CDR2 SVGEGT. Trimming pared 5 bases from V and 7 bases from J, leaving 15 bases between. The CDR3 DNA reads TGTGCCAGCAGTGGAGCTACCTTTCAACAGCCCCAGCATTTT. It translates to CASSGATFQQPQHF.

The gene calls are TRBV27 and TRBJ2-7; unclear D gene. The J call is doubtful: the DNA matches TRBJ2-1 better. This CDR3 is built from 13 residues. Germline V gene data show CDR1 as MNHEY and CDR2 as SMNVEV (reference sequence). The CDR3 spells CASSPTSYYEQFF. The CDR3 DNA reads TGTGCCAGTTCCCCGACGTCTTACTACGAGCAGTTCTTC.

In its sample, this clonotype was seen many times. The rearrangement uses TRBV6-1 and TRBJ2-7, with D perhaps TRBD1 or TRBD2 (5 bases each). V was cut by 6 bases and J by 9 bases, with 21 bases left in between. The CDR3 is made up of 14 amino acids. Germline values: CDR1 MNHNS, CDR2 SASEGT. For the CDR3, the DNA is TGTGCCAGCAGGATACCGGGACCTCCGCGAGGGCAGTACTTC. Translating gives CASRIPGPPRGQYF.

The table lists this clonotype with many counts. J is TRBJ1-1 and V is TRBV27; unclear D gene. The CDR3 length is 15 residues. Germline CDR1 and CDR2: MNHEY and SMNVEV (reference sequence). Trimming left V 6 bases short and J 5 bases short, with 19 bases between. CDR3 nucleotide sequence: TGTGCCAGCAGAAAATCCGGGGTTGATTGGACTGAAGCTTTCTTT. Protein: CASRKSGVDWTEAFF.

V usage is TRBV11-1 and J usage is TRBJ2-7; D gene ambiguous. The CDR3 runs 12 residues. V shed 5 bases and J shed 0 bases, with 5 bases lying between them. CDR1 and CDR2 (germline): SGHAT, FQDESV (reference sequence). CDR3 amino acids: CASSQYSYEQYF. As DNA, the CDR3 is TGTGCCAGCAGCCAATACTCCTACGAGCAGTACTTC.